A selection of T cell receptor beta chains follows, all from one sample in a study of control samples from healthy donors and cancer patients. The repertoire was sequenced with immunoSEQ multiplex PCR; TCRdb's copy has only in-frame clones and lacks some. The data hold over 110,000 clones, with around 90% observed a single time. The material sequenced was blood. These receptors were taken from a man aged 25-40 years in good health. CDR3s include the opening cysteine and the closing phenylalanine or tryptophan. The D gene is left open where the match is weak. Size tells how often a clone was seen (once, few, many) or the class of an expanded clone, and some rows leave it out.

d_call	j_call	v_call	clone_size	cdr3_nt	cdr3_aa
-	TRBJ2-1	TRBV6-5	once	TGTGCCAGCAGCCGATTCAATGCGAATGAGCAGTTCTTC	CASSRFNANEQFF
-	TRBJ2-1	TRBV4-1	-	TGCGCCAGCAGCAACCTGCCCTACAATGAGCAGTTCTTC	CASSNLPYNEQFF
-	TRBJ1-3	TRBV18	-	TGTGCCAGCTCACCAGAGAGCTCTGGAAACACCATATATTTT	CASSPESSGNTIYF
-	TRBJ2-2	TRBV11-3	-	TGTGCCAGCAGCTTAAGAGGGGAAAACACCGGGGAGCTGTTTTTT	CASSLRGENTGELFF
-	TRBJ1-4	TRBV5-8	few	TGTGCCAGCAGCCCCTTGGGATTATCTGAAAAACTGTTTTTT	CASSPLGLSEKLFF
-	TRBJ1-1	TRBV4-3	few	TGCGCCAGCAGCCAAGGGAAGACGGGCACTGAAGCTTTCTTT	CASSQGKTGTEAFF
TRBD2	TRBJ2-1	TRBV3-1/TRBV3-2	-	TGTGCCAGCAGCCTGACTAGCGGGAGAGGGTCCTACAATGAGCAGTTCTTC	CASSLTSGRGSYNEQFF
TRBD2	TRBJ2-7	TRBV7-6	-	TGTGCCAGCAGCTTAAAGGGGCTAGCGGACTTCTACGAGCAGTACTTC	CASSLKGLADFYEQYF
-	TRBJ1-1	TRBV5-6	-	TGTGCCAGCAGCTTTCGTTCTTCGGGGGGGCTCACTGAAGCTTTCTTT	CASSFRSSGGLTEAFF
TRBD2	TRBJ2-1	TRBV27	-	TGTGCCAGCAGTTTCGGGACTAGCGGATATGAGCAGTTCTTC	CASSFGTSGYEQFF
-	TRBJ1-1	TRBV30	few	TGTGCCTGGACTGCCGGGGATGAAGCTTTCTTT	CAWTAGDEAFF
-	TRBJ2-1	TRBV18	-	TGTGCCAGCTCACCCCGGTGGGGGGGGCGCAATGAGCAGTTCTTC	CASSPRWGGRNEQFF
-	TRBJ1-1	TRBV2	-	TGTGCCAGCAGTGGCCCCCTTGAGGGGATGATGAACACTGAAGCTTTCTTT	CASSGPLEGMMNTEAFF
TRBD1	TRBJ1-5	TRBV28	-	TGTGCCAGCAGACTGGGACAGGGAAATCAGCCCCAGCATTTT	CASRLGQGNQPQHF
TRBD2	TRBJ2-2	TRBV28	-	TGTGCCAGCAGTCCCTTAGCGGGAGGGAGCACCGGGGAGCTGTTTTTT	CASSPLAGGSTGELFF
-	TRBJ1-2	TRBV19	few	TGTGCCAGTAGTCTAGTCGGGACGATGGGCTATGGCTACACCTTC	CASSLVGTMGYGYTF
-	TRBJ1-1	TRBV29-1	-	TGCAGCGTTGTCGGTTGGCCGGGAAACACTGAAGCTTTCTTT	CSVVGWPGNTEAFF
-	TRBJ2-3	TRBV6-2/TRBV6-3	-	TGTGCCAGCAGTCTTAGTGGGGCGTCAGATACGCAGTATTTT	CASSLSGASDTQYF
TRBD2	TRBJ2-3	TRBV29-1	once	TGCAGCGTAGAGACTAGCGGGAGGGTGGATAAGTATTTT	CSVETSGRVDKYF
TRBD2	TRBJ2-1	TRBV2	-	TGTGCCAGCAGCGCGGGACTAGCGGAATACAATGAGCAGTTCTTC	CASSAGLAEYNEQFF
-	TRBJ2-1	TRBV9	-	TGTGCCAGCAGCGTCACGGGGTCCTACAATGAGCAGTTCTTC	CASSVTGSYNEQFF
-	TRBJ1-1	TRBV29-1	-	TGCAGCGTTAGACAGAACACTGAAGCTTTCTTT	CSVRQNTEAFF
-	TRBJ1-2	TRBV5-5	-	TGTGCCAGCAGTACTGAAGCTAACTATGGCTACACCTTC	CASSTEANYGYTF
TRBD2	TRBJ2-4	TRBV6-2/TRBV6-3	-	TGTGCCAGCAGTTACGGGGCTAGCGGAAACATTCAGTACTTC	CASSYGASGNIQYF
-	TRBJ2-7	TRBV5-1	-	TGCGCCAGCAGCCCGGTACCAGGGGACTCCTACGAGCAGTACTTC	CASSPVPGDSYEQYF
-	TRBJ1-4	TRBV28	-	TGTGCCAGCTGCCCGTCGAGGGGGGGTCGGAATGAAAAACTGTTTTTT	CASCPSRGGRNEKLFF
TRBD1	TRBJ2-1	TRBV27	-	TGTGCCAGCAGTTTATCAATCGTGGGACAGCTCAATGAGCAGTTCTTC	CASSLSIVGQLNEQFF
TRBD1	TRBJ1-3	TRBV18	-	TGTGCCAGCTCACAACAGGGGACTTTTGGAAACACCATATATTTT	CASSQQGTFGNTIYF
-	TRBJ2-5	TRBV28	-	TGTGCCAGCAGTTTAGTCCTCCCCGGTCTGGGAGAGACCCAGTACTTC	CASSLVLPGLGETQYF
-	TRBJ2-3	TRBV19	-	TGTGCCAGTAGTATAGACGGTTTTGTGACAGATACGCAGTATTTT	CASSIDGFVTDTQYF